Listed below are T cell receptor beta chains from one sample, sequenced in a study of T cell responses to AZD1222 COVID-19 vaccine. Method: immunoSEQ multiplex PCR; TCRdb's copy keeps in-frame clones and lacks some. The sample shows about 270,000 clones, 90% to 95% of them seen only once. The sample was peripheral blood, taken 28 days after the second AZD1222 dose. These receptors came from an adult who received the AZD1222 COVID-19 vaccine. CDR3s include the opening cysteine and the closing phenylalanine or tryptophan. The order of the fields is D gene, clone size, V gene, J gene, CDR3 protein, CDR3 DNA. A D gene is named only where the DNA matches it firmly. A clone size is listed for some rows: how often the clone was seen (once, few, many), or a class if it is expanded.

D gene: TRBD1
clone size: once
V gene: TRBV19
J gene: TRBJ2-2
CDR3 protein: CASSPWTGDATNTGELFF
CDR3 DNA: TGTGCCAGTAGTCCCTGGACAGGGGACGCCACGAACACCGGGGAGCTGTTTTTT

D gene: -
clone size: -
V gene: TRBV13
J gene: TRBJ2-7
CDR3 protein: CASSPGALAVEQYF
CDR3 DNA: TGTGCCAGCAGCCCCGGGGCTCTTGCGGTCGAGCAGTACTTC

D gene: -
clone size: -
V gene: TRBV7-8
J gene: TRBJ2-2
CDR3 protein: CASSLIGAALFF
CDR3 DNA: TGTGCCAGCAGCTTAATTGGGGCTGCGCTGTTTTTT

D gene: -
clone size: -
V gene: TRBV4-1
J gene: TRBJ1-5
CDR3 protein: CASSHVSQGDNQPQHF
CDR3 DNA: TGCGCCAGCAGCCACGTATCCCAGGGCGACAATCAGCCCCAGCATTTT

D gene: -
clone size: -
V gene: TRBV5-1
J gene: TRBJ1-2
CDR3 protein: CASSLDRTYGYTF
CDR3 DNA: TGCGCCAGCAGCTTGGACAGGACCTATGGCTACACCTTC

D gene: TRBD1
clone size: -
V gene: TRBV6-4
J gene: TRBJ1-1
CDR3 protein: CASRGSQGAAYGAFF
CDR3 DNA: TGTGCCAGCAGGGGAAGTCAGGGGGCGGCCTACGGAGCTTTCTTT

D gene: TRBD1
clone size: once
V gene: TRBV9
J gene: TRBJ1-2
CDR3 protein: CASSVAGTVTEGYTF
CDR3 DNA: TGTGCCAGCAGCGTAGCCGGGACAGTCACAGAAGGCTACACCTTC

D gene: TRBD2
clone size: -
V gene: TRBV4-2
J gene: TRBJ2-7
CDR3 protein: CASSQVSSGGSYEQYF
CDR3 DNA: TGTGCCAGCAGCCAAGTTTCCAGCGGGGGATCCTACGAGCAGTACTTC

D gene: TRBD1
clone size: -
V gene: TRBV29-1
J gene: TRBJ2-1
CDR3 protein: CSVNPPWGQGVVYNEQFF
CDR3 DNA: TGCAGCGTTAACCCGCCGTGGGGACAGGGGGTTGTCTACAATGAGCAGTTCTTC

D gene: -
clone size: -
V gene: TRBV6-2/TRBV6-3
J gene: TRBJ2-3
CDR3 protein: CASSARQPTDTQYF
CDR3 DNA: TGTGCCAGCAGTGCCCGACAGCCCACAGATACGCAGTATTTT

D gene: -
clone size: -
V gene: TRBV12-3/TRBV12-4
J gene: TRBJ1-2
CDR3 protein: CASSLGGGYGYTF
CDR3 DNA: TGTGCCAGCAGTTTAGGGGGGGGCTATGGCTACACCTTC

D gene: -
clone size: -
V gene: TRBV29-1
J gene: TRBJ2-3
CDR3 protein: CSVEGGVGFGTDTQYF
CDR3 DNA: TGCAGCGTTGAAGGGGGCGTGGGGTTTGGCACAGATACGCAGTATTTT

D gene: -
clone size: few
V gene: TRBV5-4
J gene: TRBJ2-1
CDR3 protein: CASSLGNNEQFF
CDR3 DNA: TGTGCCAGCAGCTTGGGGAACAATGAGCAGTTCTTC

D gene: -
clone size: -
V gene: TRBV28
J gene: TRBJ1-4
CDR3 protein: CASLGDEKLFF
CDR3 DNA: TGTGCCAGCCTAGGAGATGAAAAACTGTTTTTT

D gene: TRBD2
clone size: -
V gene: TRBV7-2
J gene: TRBJ2-7
CDR3 protein: CASSPRLAGGYEQYF
CDR3 DNA: TGTGCCAGCAGCCCCCGACTAGCGGGGGGCTACGAGCAGTACTTC

D gene: TRBD1
clone size: -
V gene: TRBV5-1
J gene: TRBJ1-1
CDR3 protein: CASSSQGARNTEAFF
CDR3 DNA: TGCGCCAGCAGCTCCCAGGGGGCGCGGAACACTGAAGCTTTCTTT

D gene: TRBD1
clone size: -
V gene: TRBV5-1
J gene: TRBJ2-5
CDR3 protein: CASSYAGTGEETQYF
CDR3 DNA: TGCGCCAGCAGCTATGCAGGGACAGGGGAAGAGACCCAGTACTTC

D gene: -
clone size: -
V gene: TRBV2
J gene: TRBJ1-4
CDR3 protein: CATLGQGREKLFF
CDR3 DNA: TGTGCCACCCTCGGGCAGGGGAGGGAAAAACTGTTTTTT

D gene: -
clone size: -
V gene: TRBV9
J gene: TRBJ1-2
CDR3 protein: CASTVGTGRGGNYGYTF
CDR3 DNA: TGTGCCAGCACCGTCGGTACAGGTAGAGGGGGGAACTATGGCTACACCTTC

D gene: TRBD1
clone size: -
V gene: TRBV4-2
J gene: TRBJ2-7
CDR3 protein: CASSPSGTVLSYEQYF
CDR3 DNA: TGTGCCAGCAGCCCATCCGGGACAGTTCTTTCCTACGAGCAGTACTTC

D gene: -
clone size: -
V gene: TRBV30
J gene: TRBJ1-1
CDR3 protein: CAWRRPPGNTEAFF
CDR3 DNA: TGTGCCTGGAGGCGGCCCCCGGGGAACACTGAAGCTTTCTTT

D gene: -
clone size: -
V gene: TRBV5-1
J gene: TRBJ2-2
CDR3 protein: CASSLENRGTGELFF
CDR3 DNA: TGCGCCAGCAGCTTGGAAAACCGCGGCACCGGGGAGCTGTTTTTT